The rows below give T cell receptor beta chains drawn from one sample of a study of blood T cells in healthy people across ages. One entry per CDR3 protein results from TCRdb running MiXCR on the 5' RACE reads. There are 600,000 to 650,000 distinct CDR3 sequences in the sample; 45% to 65% occur only once, and approximately 37% lies in the top ten. Sequences were obtained from blood. The receptors stem from a man between 60 and 70 years old in good health. Each CDR3 is given with its conserved first and last residue. The order of the fields is clone size, V gene, D gene, J gene, CDR3 DNA, CDR3 protein. D genes are given only for firm matches. Some rows mark clone size as missing; the rest say once, few, many or name a class of expanded clone.

clone_size: NA; v_call: TRBV28; d_call: NA; j_call: TRBJ2-1; cdr3_nt: TGTGCCAGCAGTTCAGACGGGACACCCCGCTACAATGAGCAGTTCTTC; cdr3_aa: CASSSDGTPRYNEQFF
clone_size: NA; v_call: TRBV18; d_call: NA; j_call: TRBJ2-1; cdr3_nt: TGTGCCAGCTGCAGCGGCAGTTACAATGAGCAGTTCTTC; cdr3_aa: CASCSGSYNEQFF
clone_size: NA; v_call: TRBV6-5; d_call: TRBD2; j_call: TRBJ2-7; cdr3_nt: TGTGCCAGCACAACTAGCGGAAGGTACGAGCAGTACTTC; cdr3_aa: CASTTSGRYEQYF
clone_size: NA; v_call: TRBV7-8; d_call: TRBD1; j_call: TRBJ1-4; cdr3_nt: TGTGCCAGCAGCTTAGGAAGGTTCGGACAGGGGTCTAATGAAAAACTGTTTTTT; cdr3_aa: CASSLGRFGQGSNEKLFF
clone_size: NA; v_call: TRBV2; d_call: NA; j_call: TRBJ1-1; cdr3_nt: TGTGCCAGCAGTGAAGCGAGTTCTACAGGACGCTTAACAGCTTTCTTT; cdr3_aa: CASSEASSTGRLTAFF
clone_size: few; v_call: TRBV20-1; d_call: TRBD1; j_call: TRBJ2-5; cdr3_nt: TGCAGTGCCCCCCGGGACAGGGAAAAGACCCAGTACTTC; cdr3_aa: CSAPRDREKTQYF
clone_size: NA; v_call: TRBV2; d_call: TRBD1; j_call: TRBJ2-3; cdr3_nt: TGTGCCAGCAGTGTGGGGACAGGGGGTGTGAGCACGCAGTATTTT; cdr3_aa: CASSVGTGGVSTQYF
clone_size: NA; v_call: TRBV6-6; d_call: TRBD1; j_call: TRBJ1-6; cdr3_nt: TGTGCCAGCAGACAGGGGTCCAACAAGAATTCACCCCTCCACTTT; cdr3_aa: CASRQGSNKNSPLHF
clone_size: NA; v_call: TRBV7-4; d_call: NA; j_call: TRBJ1-5; cdr3_nt: TGTGCCAGCAGCTTAGAGGTGGGTGGGCCCACTCAGCCCCAGCATTTT; cdr3_aa: CASSLEVGGPTQPQHF
clone_size: NA; v_call: TRBV2; d_call: NA; j_call: TRBJ1-4; cdr3_nt: TGTGCCAGCAGCCGGGGGCGGCTTGAGGAAAAACTGTTTTTT; cdr3_aa: CASSRGRLEEKLFF
clone_size: NA; v_call: TRBV12-3/TRBV12-4; d_call: NA; j_call: TRBJ2-1; cdr3_nt: TGTGCCAGCAGCCCTTACGACAATGAGCAGTTCTTC; cdr3_aa: CASSPYDNEQFF
clone_size: NA; v_call: TRBV5-1; d_call: NA; j_call: TRBJ2-5; cdr3_nt: TGCGCCAGCAGCTTGGGACTAGGGTCAGAGACCCAGTACTTC; cdr3_aa: CASSLGLGSETQYF
clone_size: NA; v_call: TRBV5-1; d_call: NA; j_call: TRBJ1-6; cdr3_nt: TGCGCCAGCAGCTGGGACACGGGGGATTCACCCCTCCACTTT; cdr3_aa: CASSWDTGDSPLHF
clone_size: NA; v_call: TRBV3-1; d_call: NA; j_call: TRBJ2-7; cdr3_nt: TGTGCCAGCAGCCAAGATAACGGTTACTACGAGCAGTACTTC; cdr3_aa: CASSQDNGYYEQYF
clone_size: NA; v_call: TRBV6-1; d_call: TRBD1; j_call: TRBJ2-7; cdr3_nt: TGTGCCAGCAGTATACAGGGGTTTAGCTACGAGCAGTACTTC; cdr3_aa: CASSIQGFSYEQYF
clone_size: NA; v_call: TRBV11-2; d_call: TRBD2; j_call: TRBJ2-5; cdr3_nt: TGTGCCAGCACTAACGGGGGGGCCGGTCAAGAGACCCAGTACTTC; cdr3_aa: CASTNGGAGQETQYF
clone_size: few; v_call: TRBV6-2/TRBV6-3; d_call: TRBD1; j_call: TRBJ2-1; cdr3_nt: TGTGCCAGCAGTTACGTCGCAGGGGGTGTTAGATACAATGAGCAGTTCTTC; cdr3_aa: CASSYVAGGVRYNEQFF
clone_size: NA; v_call: TRBV13; d_call: TRBD2; j_call: TRBJ2-7; cdr3_nt: TGTGCCAGCAGCCCTAGCGGGGGCCGTCAAGACGAGCAGTACTTC; cdr3_aa: CASSPSGGRQDEQYF
clone_size: few; v_call: TRBV28; d_call: NA; j_call: TRBJ2-7; cdr3_nt: TGTGCCAGCAGGACACAGGGCTCCTACGAGCAGTACTTC; cdr3_aa: CASRTQGSYEQYF
clone_size: many; v_call: TRBV7-9; d_call: NA; j_call: TRBJ1-1; cdr3_nt: TGTGCCAGCAGCTTAGACCTCGGAGCCACTGAAGCTTTCTTT; cdr3_aa: CASSLDLGATEAFF
clone_size: NA; v_call: TRBV15; d_call: TRBD2; j_call: TRBJ2-1; cdr3_nt: TGTGCCACCAGCAAGGAACTAGCGGGGGACAATGAGCAGTTCTTC; cdr3_aa: CATSKELAGDNEQFF
clone_size: NA; v_call: TRBV18; d_call: TRBD1; j_call: TRBJ2-7; cdr3_nt: TGTGCCAGCTCACGCCCGGGACAGGGATACCACGAGCAGTACTTC; cdr3_aa: CASSRPGQGYHEQYF
clone_size: NA; v_call: TRBV7-9; d_call: TRBD2; j_call: TRBJ2-1; cdr3_nt: TGTGCCAGCAGCTTATTTGGCGGTACTGGGGGGGGACCGAGGGAGCAGTTCTTC; cdr3_aa: CASSLFGGTGGGPREQFF
clone_size: NA; v_call: TRBV27; d_call: TRBD1; j_call: TRBJ2-4; cdr3_nt: TGTGCCAGCACCTTAGGGACAGGGGGTCCTAGGGAGCAGTACTTC; cdr3_aa: CASTLGTGGPREQYF
clone_size: NA; v_call: TRBV10-3; d_call: NA; j_call: TRBJ1-5; cdr3_nt: TGTGCCATCAGTAACGATCTCCCGGGGGGGATTAGCAATCAGCCCCAGCATTTT; cdr3_aa: CAISNDLPGGISNQPQHF
clone_size: NA; v_call: TRBV9; d_call: TRBD2; j_call: TRBJ2-1; cdr3_nt: TGTGCCAGCAGCGTAAACTTAGCGGGGGAGCACAATGAGCAGTTCTTC; cdr3_aa: CASSVNLAGEHNEQFF
clone_size: many; v_call: TRBV25-1; d_call: NA; j_call: TRBJ2-7; cdr3_nt: TGTGCCAGCAGTGGTCAGGGTAGGGGGTACGAGCAGTACTTC; cdr3_aa: CASSGQGRGYEQYF
clone_size: few; v_call: TRBV12-3/TRBV12-4; d_call: TRBD1; j_call: TRBJ1-2; cdr3_nt: TGTGCCAGCAGCCCCTCCCAGGGGGGAGGGGGCTACACCTTC; cdr3_aa: CASSPSQGGGGYTF
clone_size: few; v_call: TRBV7-2; d_call: TRBD1; j_call: TRBJ2-5; cdr3_nt: TGTGCCAGCAGCTTAGAGGACAGGGGGGAAGAGACCCAGTACTTC; cdr3_aa: CASSLEDRGEETQYF
clone_size: few; v_call: TRBV20-1; d_call: NA; j_call: TRBJ2-6; cdr3_nt: TGCAGCGCAACATCGCCCGGGGCCAACGTCCTGACTTTC; cdr3_aa: CSATSPGANVLTF
clone_size: NA; v_call: TRBV4-1; d_call: NA; j_call: TRBJ2-3; cdr3_nt: TGCGCCAGCAGCCAAAGTCATCTGGGGAGCACAGATACGCAGTATTTT; cdr3_aa: CASSQSHLGSTDTQYF
clone_size: NA; v_call: TRBV7-6; d_call: NA; j_call: TRBJ2-2; cdr3_nt: TGTGCCAGCAGCTCCTTAAACACCGGGGAGCTGTTTTTT; cdr3_aa: CASSSLNTGELFF
clone_size: NA; v_call: TRBV6-5; d_call: TRBD2; j_call: TRBJ2-2; cdr3_nt: TGTGCCAGCAGTTACCCCAAACTAGCGGGGATCGAGGCCGGGGAGCTGTTTTTT; cdr3_aa: CASSYPKLAGIEAGELFF
clone_size: NA; v_call: TRBV20-1; d_call: NA; j_call: TRBJ2-1; cdr3_nt: TGCAGTGCTAGAGCCCTCGGACTCGTCTACAATGAGCAGTTCTTC; cdr3_aa: CSARALGLVYNEQFF
clone_size: few; v_call: TRBV5-1; d_call: NA; j_call: TRBJ1-4; cdr3_nt: TGCGCCAGCAGCTATCCGAATGAAAAACTGTTTTTT; cdr3_aa: CASSYPNEKLFF
clone_size: NA; v_call: TRBV20-1; d_call: NA; j_call: TRBJ1-2; cdr3_nt: TGCAGTGCCAAAGGTGCCCGGGGGTGGTATGGCTACACCTTC; cdr3_aa: CSAKGARGWYGYTF
clone_size: once; v_call: TRBV11-2; d_call: NA; j_call: TRBJ2-1; cdr3_nt: TGTGCCAGCAGCTTAAATACCGAGCAGTTCTTC; cdr3_aa: CASSLNTEQFF
clone_size: many; v_call: TRBV24-1; d_call: TRBD2; j_call: TRBJ2-3; cdr3_nt: TGTGCCACCAGTGATTCGACTAGCGTGGGGGATACGCAGTATTTT; cdr3_aa: CATSDSTSVGDTQYF
clone_size: NA; v_call: TRBV9; d_call: NA; j_call: TRBJ2-5; cdr3_nt: TGTGCCAGCAGCCCTTCCCCGTCAGAACCAGAGACCCAGTACTTC; cdr3_aa: CASSPSPSEPETQYF
clone_size: NA; v_call: TRBV4-1; d_call: NA; j_call: TRBJ2-1; cdr3_nt: TGCGCCAGCAGCCAAGATGAGGGGGTCGTCTACAATGAGCAGTTCTTC; cdr3_aa: CASSQDEGVVYNEQFF
clone_size: many; v_call: TRBV7-2; d_call: NA; j_call: TRBJ1-6; cdr3_nt: TGTGCCAGCAGCGCTCGGACACCTATTAATTCACCCCTCCACTTT; cdr3_aa: CASSARTPINSPLHF
clone_size: NA; v_call: TRBV6-4; d_call: NA; j_call: TRBJ1-2; cdr3_nt: TGTGCCAGCAGCGAAGGGGCCGAGAGCGGCTACACCTTC; cdr3_aa: CASSEGAESGYTF
clone_size: NA; v_call: TRBV6-1; d_call: NA; j_call: TRBJ1-5; cdr3_nt: TGTGCCAGCAGTGGGACTAGCAATCAGCCCCAGCATTTT; cdr3_aa: CASSGTSNQPQHF
clone_size: few; v_call: TRBV7-2; d_call: NA; j_call: TRBJ2-5; cdr3_nt: TGTGCCAGCAGCTTAGAAGACGGGGGGACCCAGTACTTC; cdr3_aa: CASSLEDGGTQYF
clone_size: NA; v_call: TRBV29-1; d_call: TRBD1; j_call: TRBJ2-7; cdr3_nt: TGCAGCGCGGGACAGGGGGCTCTCGCCATGCCTTACGAGCAGTACTTC; cdr3_aa: CSAGQGALAMPYEQYF
clone_size: NA; v_call: TRBV3-1; d_call: NA; j_call: TRBJ1-1; cdr3_nt: TGTGCCAGCAGCCCCATCGGGGTACGGCTGAACACTGAAGCTTTCTTT; cdr3_aa: CASSPIGVRLNTEAFF
clone_size: NA; v_call: TRBV6-1; d_call: NA; j_call: TRBJ2-1; cdr3_nt: TGTGCCAGCAAAGTACACGGGCCTCCCCTCAATGAGCAGTTCTTC; cdr3_aa: CASKVHGPPLNEQFF
clone_size: NA; v_call: TRBV20-1; d_call: TRBD2; j_call: TRBJ2-3; cdr3_nt: TGTAGTGCCGCCATAGCGGGGGAGACAGATACGCAGTATTTT; cdr3_aa: CSAAIAGETDTQYF
clone_size: NA; v_call: TRBV7-2; d_call: NA; j_call: TRBJ1-3; cdr3_nt: TGTGCCAGCGGGGGAGCCCCGACTCCAGGGATCCCGATATATTTT; cdr3_aa: CASGGAPTPGIPIYF
clone_size: NA; v_call: TRBV10-3; d_call: NA; j_call: TRBJ1-1; cdr3_nt: TGTGCCATCCGCCCGGGAGGGGTGGACACTGAAGCTTTCTTT; cdr3_aa: CAIRPGGVDTEAFF
clone_size: NA; v_call: TRBV5-1; d_call: TRBD1; j_call: TRBJ1-1; cdr3_nt: TGCGCCAGCAGCTTGGGGGACAGTTTGAACACTGAAGCTTTCTTT; cdr3_aa: CASSLGDSLNTEAFF
clone_size: once; v_call: TRBV20-1; d_call: TRBD1; j_call: TRBJ1-6; cdr3_nt: TGCAGTGTACAGGGGGCAGGGAATTCACCCCTCCACTTT; cdr3_aa: CSVQGAGNSPLHF
clone_size: few; v_call: TRBV6-5; d_call: NA; j_call: TRBJ2-6; cdr3_nt: TGTGCCAGCAGCCCAACAGGGATAAGGGCCAACGTCCTGACTTTC; cdr3_aa: CASSPTGIRANVLTF
clone_size: NA; v_call: TRBV12-3/TRBV12-4; d_call: NA; j_call: TRBJ2-5; cdr3_nt: TGTGCCAGCAGTTTACGGTCAGGAGATTGGAAGACCCAGTACTTC; cdr3_aa: CASSLRSGDWKTQYF
clone_size: few; v_call: TRBV28; d_call: TRBD2; j_call: TRBJ2-5; cdr3_nt: TGTGCCAGCAGTTCTCCCGGGACTATCCAAGAGACCCAGTACTTC; cdr3_aa: CASSSPGTIQETQYF